The 4 T cell receptor beta chains in this list originate from one sample, sequenced in a study of spatial heterogeneity in lung cancer (dated by TCRdb to about 2019). The time point tag for this specimen amounts to: sample taken at primary tumor resection. Whole RNA extracted from tumor and nontumor lung tissue, or from cryopreserved PBMC samples, was used for TCR sequencing without cell sorting. The method behind the library was 5' RACE. Sequencing was carried out with a NextSeq 500. TCRdb applied fastp at Q25 and MiXCR to the public reads, then kept only in-frame beta chains. Rows are unified per CDR3 protein, each entry keeping the most common DNA and genes. This sample has roughly 10,000 distinct CDR3 sequences in its table, and around 6.6% of those were observed once. The leading ten clones occupy 25% to 35% of the sample. Specimen: PBMCs, collected at surgery. These receptors came from a male donor with early-stage non-small cell lung cancer.

This clonotype was observed at least ten times. The library was built for alpha chains, so this beta chain is an off-target read and its size means little. DNA of the CDR3: TGTGCCAGCAGCCACCTCCGGGACCACTCAGGGAATGAGCAGTTCTTC. This encodes CASSHLRDHSGNEQFF. The chain links TRBV14 to TRBJ2-1; D assignment may be TRBD1 or TRBD2 (5 bases each). V was pared by 3 bases and J by 7 bases, with 19 bases between. Per germline, CDR1 SGHDN and CDR2 FVKESK. The CDR3 length is 16 residues. The whole variable domain, filled in from reference TRBV14 and TRBJ2-1, reads EAGVTQFPSHSVIEKGQTVTLRCDPISGHDNLYWYRRVMGKEIKFLLHFVKESKQDESGMPNNRFLAERTGGTYSTLKVQPAELEDSGVYFCASSHLRDHSGNEQFFGPGTRLTVL.

In its sample, this clonotype was seen many times. Because this beta chain is a stray read in a library intended to capture alpha chains, its abundance should not be given much weight. The V gene is TRBV5-4, the J gene TRBJ2-2; D ambiguous. This CDR3 is 12 amino acids long. V was cut by 4 bases and J by 6 bases, with 7 bases left in between. The germline CDR1 and CDR2 sequences are SGHNT and YYREEE (reference sequence). This CDR3 is CASSPHAGELFF. For the CDR3, the DNA is TGTGCCAGCAGCCCCCATGCCGGGGAGCTGTTTTTT.

Notes on this clonotype: The library was prepared for alpha chains; this beta chain is a stray read, so its frequency means little. This rearrangement joins TRBV20-1 to TRBJ1-3, with D tentatively TRBD1 (6 bases). The CDR3 runs to 16 residues. Per the germline V gene, CDR1 is DFQATT and CDR2 is SNEGSKA (reference sequence). Trimming cost V 3 bases and J 0 bases, with 15 bases left between them. CDR3 in DNA: TGCAGTGCTAGTATCAGGGGAAAGAACTCTGGAAACACCATATATTTT. Amino acids: CSASIRGKNSGNTIYF.

This clonotype was seen repeatedly, ten times or more. This beta chain is an off-target read within a library intended for alpha chains, so its frequency means little. The chain employs TRBV6-5 and TRBJ2-7, with D possibly being TRBD2 (5 bases). This CDR3 has 15 amino acids. V was pared by 0 bases and J by 5 bases, with 14 bases between. Germline V lookup: CDR1 MNHEY, CDR2 SVGAGI. CDR3 loop: CASSYSFGIGDEQYF. The CDR3 DNA is TGTGCCAGCAGTTACTCCTTCGGGATCGGGGACGAGCAGTACTTC.